A single sample is the source of the 10 T cell receptor beta chains below, sequenced in a study of blood T cells in healthy people across ages. A sample-barcoded 5' primer and a J-beta primer mix were used in a second PCR of about 6 to 11 cycles. TCRdb re-derived calls from the 5' RACE reads in MiXCR, one entry per CDR3 protein. Of over 600,000 distinct CDR3 sequences listed, 46% are singletons. The sample taken for sequencing was blood. Receptor source: an elderly man in good health.

At least ten counts were recorded for this clonotype. The chain has TRBV28 and TRBJ2-4; the D gene could be TRBD1 or TRBD2 (6 bases each). Per germline, CDR1 MDHEN and CDR2 SYDVKM. This CDR3 comprises 16 residues. Trimming shortened V by 6 bases and J by 10 bases, and 25 bases separated the two germline ends. This chain's CDR3 is CASRGGGTGAQGIQYF. DNA for the CDR3: TGTGCCAGCAGAGGAGGGGGGACGGGTGCCCAAGGTATTCAGTACTTC. Complete variable domain (other parts from reference TRBV28 and TRBJ2-4): DVKVTQSSRYLVKRTGEKVFLECVQDMDHENMFWYRQDPGLGLRLIYFSYDVKMKEKGDIPEGYSVSREKKERFSLILESASTNQTSMYLCASRGGGTGAQGIQYFGAGTRLSVL.

The rearrangement joins TRBV20-1 to TRBJ2-1, with TRBD2 identical over 12 bases. TRBJ2-7 explains the end of the DNA better; the J call may be wrong. There are 19 residues in the CDR3. Germline CDR1 reads DFQATT; CDR2 reads SNEGSKA (reference sequence). CDR3 nucleotide sequence: TGCAGTGCTTTTGGGGCGTACCTAGCGGGAGGGACAAACTACAATGAGCAGTACTTC. Amino acid sequence: CSAFGAYLAGGTNYNEQYF.

The chain uses TRBV27 and TRBJ2-3; TRBD1 might be the D (5 bases). The germline CDR1 and CDR2 sequences are MNHEY and SMNVEV (reference sequence). Trimming pared 6 bases from V and 2 bases from J, leaving 12 bases between. The CDR3 sequence is 14 residues long. The CDR3 coding sequence is TGTGCCAGCAGGTTTGGGGCTACCACAGATACGCAGTATTTT. This codes for CASRFGATTDTQYF.

The chain couples TRBV20-1 to TRBJ2-5, with 12 bases matching TRBD1. There are 14 residues in the CDR3. Looked up from germline, CDR1 is DFQATT and CDR2 is SNEGSKA (reference sequence). V shed 3 bases, J shed 11 bases, and the junction held 10 bases outside the gene matches. CDR3 sequence: CSARGQGAGDEQYF. DNA for the CDR3: TGCAGTGCTAGGGGACAGGGGGCCGGCGATGAGCAGTACTTC.

This clonotype was recorded a few times. The chain has TRBV3-1 and TRBJ1-2; TRBD1 matches 8 bases. Germline loops: CDR1 LGHDT, CDR2 YNNKEL (reference sequence). V was clipped by 2 bases and J by 7 bases; unmatched bases: 6. The CDR3 consists of 14 residues. The CDR3 sequence: CASSQFDRGTGYTF. The CDR3 DNA sequence: TGTGCCAGCAGCCAATTCGACAGGGGAACTGGCTACACCTTC.

This clonotype was observed a handful of times. The V and J genes are TRBV29-1 and TRBJ2-1; D unclear. CDR1 is SQVTM and CDR2 is ANQGSEA in the germline V gene. Trimming took 6 bases from V and 5 from J, leaving 14 bases between them. The CDR3 is 13 amino acids. The CDR3 here is CSVVNRRHNEQFF. CDR3 in DNA: TGCAGCGTAGTCAACCGTCGGCACAATGAGCAGTTCTTC.

This chain uses TRBV3-1 with TRBJ2-5, with D perhaps being TRBD1 or TRBD2 (5 bases each). Trimming removed 4 bases from V and 4 bases from J, with 10 bases in between. Germline loops: CDR1 LGHDT, CDR2 YNNKEL (reference sequence). CDR3 size: 13 residues. The CDR3 loop is CASSRGPGETQYF. The CDR3 DNA follows: TGTGCCAGCAGCCGGGGACCGGGAGAGACCCAGTACTTC.

This clonotype has only one observation. The rearrangement links TRBV5-1 to TRBJ2-1; possibly TRBD2 for D (6 bases). With 4 bases removed from V and 0 bases from J, the gap between germline ends came to 11 bases. Germline CDR1 reads SGHRS; CDR2 reads YFSETQ. The CDR3 runs to 15 residues. CDR3 amino acids: CASSQLASSYNEQFF. The CDR3, as DNA: TGCGCCAGCAGCCAGCTAGCGAGCTCCTACAATGAGCAGTTCTTC.

This clonotype was counted a few times. The V gene is TRBV5-1, the J gene TRBJ2-3, with D possibly TRBD2 on 5 matching bases. This CDR3 has 17 residues. Germline CDR1 SGHRS, CDR2 YFSETQ. With 1 base removed from V and 0 bases from J, the gap between germline ends came to 15 bases. The CDR3 coding sequence is TGCGCCAGCAGCTTGTGGCCCCGGGGAACTAGCACAGATACGCAGTATTTT. This encodes CASSLWPRGTSTDTQYF.

Remarks on this clonotype: A single base separates this from a much larger clone, so it may be a read error. CDR3 coding DNA: TGCAGCGTCCGGACTAGCGCGTCAGGGGGTGAGCAGTACTTC. Protein product: CSVRTSASGGEQYF. The genes are TRBV29-1 and TRBJ2-5, with 9 bases matching TRBD2. This CDR3 contains 14 residues. The trim removed 6 bases at V and 11 bases at J, leaving 16 bases unmatched. The germline V gene has CDR1 SQVTM and CDR2 ANQGSEA.